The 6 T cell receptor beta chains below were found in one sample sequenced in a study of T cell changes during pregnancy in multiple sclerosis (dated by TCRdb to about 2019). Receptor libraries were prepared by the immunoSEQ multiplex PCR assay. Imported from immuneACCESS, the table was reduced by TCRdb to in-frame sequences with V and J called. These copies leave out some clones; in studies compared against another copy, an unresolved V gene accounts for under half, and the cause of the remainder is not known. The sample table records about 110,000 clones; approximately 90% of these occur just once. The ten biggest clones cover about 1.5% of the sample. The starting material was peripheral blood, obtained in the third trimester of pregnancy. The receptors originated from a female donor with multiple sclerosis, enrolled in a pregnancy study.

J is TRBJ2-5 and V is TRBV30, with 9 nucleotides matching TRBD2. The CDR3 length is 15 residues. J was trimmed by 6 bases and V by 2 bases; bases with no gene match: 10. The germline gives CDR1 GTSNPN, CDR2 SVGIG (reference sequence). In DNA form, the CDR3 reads TGTGCCTGGAGTCTGGCAGCGGGGGGCCGGCAGACCCAGTACTTC. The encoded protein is CAWSLAAGGRQTQYF.

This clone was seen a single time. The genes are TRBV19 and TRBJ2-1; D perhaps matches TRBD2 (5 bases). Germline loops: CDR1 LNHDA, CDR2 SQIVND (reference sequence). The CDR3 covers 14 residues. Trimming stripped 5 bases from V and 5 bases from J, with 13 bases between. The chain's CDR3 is CASSSLAPHNEQFF. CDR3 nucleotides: TGTGCCAGTAGTTCCCTAGCTCCCCACAATGAGCAGTTCTTC.

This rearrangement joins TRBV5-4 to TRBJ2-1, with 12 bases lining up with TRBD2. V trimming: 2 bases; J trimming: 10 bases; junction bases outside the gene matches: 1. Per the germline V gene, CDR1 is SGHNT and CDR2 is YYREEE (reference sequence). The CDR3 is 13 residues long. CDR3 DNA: TGTGCCAGCAGCTTCACTAGCGGGGGGGAGCAGTTCTTC. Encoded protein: CASSFTSGGEQFF.

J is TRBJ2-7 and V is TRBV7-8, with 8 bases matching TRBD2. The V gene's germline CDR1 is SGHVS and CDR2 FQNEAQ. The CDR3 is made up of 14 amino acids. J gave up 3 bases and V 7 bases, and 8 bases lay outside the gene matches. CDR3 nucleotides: TGTGCCAGCACCCCGGGGGGGCAAGGCTACGAGCAGTACTTC. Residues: CASTPGGQGYEQYF.

DNA of the CDR3: TGTGCCAGCAGGGGGGGGACAGGGCTGTACGAGCAGTACTTC. It is translated as CASRGGTGLYEQYF. This sequence joins TRBV2 and TRBJ2-7; TRBD1 agrees at 9 bases. The germline gives CDR1 SNHLY, CDR2 FYNNEI. V shed 6 bases, J shed 4 bases, and the junction held 7 bases outside the gene matches. This CDR3 spans 14 amino acids.

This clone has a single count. The CDR3: CASSYPPVEETQYF. In DNA, the CDR3 is TGTGCCAGCAGTTATCCTCCCGTGGAGGAGACCCAGTACTTC. The chain uses TRBV6-5 and TRBJ2-5; no reliable D call. Trimming removed 3 bases from V and 5 bases from J, with 13 bases in between. Germline lookup yields CDR1 MNHEY and CDR2 SVGAGI. CDR3 size: 14 residues.